Following are 2 T cell receptor beta chains from one sample sequenced in a study of OX40 agonist ivuxolimab in advanced cancers. Sequencing was performed with immunoSEQ multiplex PCR; in TCRdb, only in-frame clones are kept and a portion is missing. The sample yields about 45,000 clones, approximately 91% seen once. Sequencing was performed on CD4+ or CD8+ T cells sorted from blood, taken in a trial of the OX40 agonist ivuxolimab. The receptor set was obtained from an adult with an advanced solid tumor such as melanoma, head and neck, liver or kidney cancer.

The V call is TRBV6-5, the J call TRBJ2-1; no definite D call. The CDR3 spans 15 residues. Trimming left V 4 bases short and J 0 bases short, with 10 bases between. CDR1 and CDR2 from the germline V gene are MNHEY and SVGAGI. DNA of the CDR3: TGTGCCAGCAGTTCTGGCGGCAGCTCCTACAATGAGCAGTTCTTC. Its protein product is CASSSGGSSYNEQFF.

This CDR3 is CASSYGPKETQYF. For the CDR3, the DNA is TGTGCCAGCAGTTACGGTCCTAAAGAGACCCAGTACTTC. The gene calls are TRBV6-5 and TRBJ2-5; no firm D call. V was pared by 2 bases and J by 3 bases, with 7 bases between. The germline CDR1 and CDR2 sequences are MNHEY and SVGAGI. The CDR3 is made up of 13 amino acids.